A selection of T cell receptor beta chains follows, all from one sample in a study of blood T cell repertoires in COVID-19. Generated by immunoSEQ multiplex PCR, the TCRdb table keeps only in-frame clones and is missing some. The sample contains approximately 71,000 clones, 65% to 80% of which appear only once. Material: peripheral blood. The receptor set was obtained from a human donor in a cohort sampled during active COVID-19. The CDR3 runs from the conserved cysteine through the conserved F or W.

v_gene | CDR3aa
TRBV10-3 | CATASPSTGENEKLFF
TRBV2 | CASGGRVANEKLFF
TRBV6-5 | CASSSHGDRGRNEQFF
TRBV4-3 | CASSQGSDRWDTEAFF
TRBV13 | CASSLEGTSTDTQYF
TRBV9 | CASSVEPGANTEAFF
TRBV24-1 | CATSLSGGSTDTQYF
TRBV7-8 | CASSLSIFGTGYEQYF
TRBV4-2 | CASSPGLAASTDTQYF
TRBV21-1 | CATSGGQFF
TRBV7-2 | CASAPPGWLGGANVLTF
TRBV15 | CATSRSGVVNTEAFF
TRBV3-1/TRBV3-2 | CASSSGTGGNEQFF
TRBV7-2 | CASSPAGTGELFF
TRBV19 | CASSIEGLLTAQYF
TRBV3-1/TRBV3-2 | CASSQSNRVAFF
TRBV11-2 | CASSPTGTVNEKLFF
TRBV4-1 | CASSQEHAGYNEQFF
TRBV28 | CASSLLAQPQHF
TRBV6-1 | CASSEDSGQGETQYF
TRBV28 | CASSPRRGNQPQHF
TRBV30 | CAWSVYGHIRSYEQYF
TRBV29-1 | CSARQGPGNTIYF
TRBV19 | CASSRSAGLAGAIGNIQYF
TRBV5-4 | CASSGQGVLDGYTF
TRBV2 | CASLPPGTDNSPLHF
TRBV5-1 | CASSGGANYGYTF
TRBV5-1 | CASSSGGLSSYEQYF
TRBV7-8 | CASSLNRGAYGYTF
TRBV7-9 | CASSQGTVQRQYF
TRBV28 | CASNGQRYEQYF
TRBV19 | CASSGLAGSYNEQFF
TRBV21-1 | CASSKGQGSSSGNTIYF
TRBV28 | CAISRGRDYEQYF
TRBV2 | CASSEQGHTEAFF
TRBV28 | CASSALAGGAREQYF
TRBV6-2/TRBV6-3 | CASSPSLYSNQPQHF
TRBV15 | CATSGRAGRETQYF
TRBV12-5 | CASGLAGTYYEQYF
TRBV7-2 | CASSSRPGTGNEQFF
TRBV28 | CAIPGEPSSYNSPLHF
TRBV4-3 | CASSQDLGGQPQHF
TRBV28 | CASSSSMKQFF
TRBV28 | CASRSDRGAEKLFF
TRBV12-3/TRBV12-4 | CASKVRDTQYF
TRBV7-8 | CASSLKRVLAVTYNEQFF
TRBV11-2 | CASSLVSGGPYIQYF
TRBV5-6 | CASSLYRDRGLNTIYF
TRBV4-3 | CASSPRLAAITDTQYF
TRBV5-1 | CASSFDPGRGGELFF